The clone carrying this T cell receptor beta chain was detected many times. TCRdb processed the 5' RACE reads anew with MiXCR; each CDR3 protein has one entry. In the table there are under 150,000 distinct CDR3 sequences, approximately 7.7% of which are singletons. These data belong to a study of T cells after yellow fever vaccination. Germline loops: CDR1 SGHDT, CDR2 YYEEEE. Trimming cost V 1 base and J 7 bases; bases outside gene matches: 8. The CDR3 length is 15 residues. This chain connects TRBV5-6 to TRBJ2-7, with 10 positions matching TRBD2. The material sequenced was CD4+ T cells sorted from PBMCs, taken 5 days after the yellow fever booster vaccination. The TCR was taken from a man aged 30 to 45 who received the YFV17D yellow fever vaccine. The CDR3 nucleotides read TGTGCCAGCAGCTTGTCGGGACTAGCGCCTCTGGAGCAGTACTTC. Translated, it gives CASSLSGLAPLEQYF.